These 25 T cell receptor beta chains originate from one sample sequenced in a study of TIL therapy for anti-PD-1-resistant metastatic lung cancer. The time point was: pre-treatment sample, taken before nivolumab and TIL therapy. Pleural nodules or supraclavicular lymph nodes made up most of the excised metastases sampled. The immunoSEQ assay was v3. Some clones are missing from TCRdb's copy, which holds only in-frame ones; the method was immunoSEQ multiplex PCR. The sample shows 10,000 to 15,000 clones, approximately 52% of them seen only once. The source was tumor tissue, collected at baseline. The receptors shown here come from a person between 25 and 80 years old with non-small cell lung cancer.

V is TRBV30 and J is TRBJ2-7; D could derive from TRBD1 or TRBD2 (5 bases each). Deletions cut 2 bases from V and 2 bases from J, with 10 bases between. CDR3 size: 13 residues. In germline, CDR1 is GTSNPN, CDR2 SVGIG (reference sequence). The CDR3 DNA sequence: TGTGCCTGGAGTTGGGGACGGACCTACGAGCAGTACTTC. Its translation is CAWSWGRTYEQYF.

The V call is TRBV5-6, the J call TRBJ2-3; 11 nucleotides match TRBD2. The CDR3 spans 14 residues. Germline V gene lookup returns CDR1 SGHDT and CDR2 YYEEEE. Germline trimming cut 5 bases from V and 4 bases from J; bases unmatched to any gene: 3. CDR3 sequence reads: CASSIAGGSDTQYF. The CDR3 coding sequence is TGTGCCAGCAGTATAGCGGGGGGGTCAGATACGCAGTATTTT.

Sample share makes this clone medium-sized. The chain employs TRBV2 and TRBJ1-1; D gene unclear. Germline loops: CDR1 SNHLY, CDR2 FYNNEI. The CDR3 consists of 13 residues. V was pared by 6 bases and J by 4 bases, with 12 bases between. CDR3 sequence (DNA): TGTGCCAGCAGGCCGGTTCCTTTCACTGAAGCTTTCTTT. Translation: CASRPVPFTEAFF.

The genes are TRBV5-6 and TRBJ2-1, with TRBD1 matching over 9 bases. Germline values: CDR1 SGHDT, CDR2 YYEEEE. CDR3 length equals 16 residues. J was trimmed by 1 base and V by 4 bases; bases with no gene match: 6. The CDR3 bases are TGTGCCAGCAGCCCTACAGGACAGGGGTCCTACAATGAGCAGTTCTTC. Protein sequence: CASSPTGQGSYNEQFF.

The CDR3, as DNA: TGTGCCAGCTCCCCCGGGGGTACAGATACGCAGTATTTT. Its translation: CASSPGGTDTQYF. The chain joins TRBV18 to TRBJ2-3, with D maybe TRBD2 (6 bases). Trimming left V 6 bases short and J 3 bases short, with 10 bases between. The CDR3 has 13 amino acids. Germline lookup yields CDR1 KGHSH and CDR2 LQKENI.

The chain has TRBV6-5 and TRBJ2-7; 7 bases match TRBD1. Trimming at V came to 7 bases and at J to 7 bases, leaving 13 bases not matched to a gene. The CDR3 extends over 14 amino acids. Germline lookup yields CDR1 MNHEY and CDR2 SVGAGI. The CDR3 region has the DNA TGTGCCAGCAAGAAAACCGGGACAGCTTGGGAGCAGTACTTC. Encoded protein: CASKKTGTAWEQYF.

Turning to this clone: Its ends do not fully match the called genes, so a read error is possible. The chain recombines TRBV5-1 with TRBJ2-3, with a weak D call TRBD2 (5 bases). The V gene's germline CDR1 is SGHRS and CDR2 YFSETQ. The CDR3 contains 13 residues. The CDR3 region has the DNA TGCGCCAGCAGCTTGGCTAGCAGAGATACGCAGTATTTT. It codes for CASSLASRDTQYF.

The gene calls are TRBV12-3 or TRBV12-4 and TRBJ2-5; D unclear. Trimming removed 8 bases at V and 0 bases at J, with 1 base between. The CDR3 is made up of 10 amino acids. Here the CDR3 reads CASYQETQYF. DNA of the CDR3: TGTGCCAGCTACCAAGAGACCCAGTACTTC.

The genes are TRBV4-2 and TRBJ1-4; 7 nucleotides agree with TRBD1. CDR3 length: 15 amino acids. Germline CDR1 LGHNA, CDR2 YNFKEQ. V lost 0 bases, J lost 3 bases, and 1 base stayed unmatched. CDR3 sequence (DNA): TGTGCCAGCAGCCAAGAGACAGGGTCTAATGAAAAACTGTTTTTT. This translates into CASSQETGSNEKLFF.

V and J are TRBV19 and TRBJ2-3; TRBD2 is a possible D gene (6 bases). This CDR3 spans 14 amino acids. The germline V and J ends were trimmed by 9 bases and 0 bases, with 13 bases remaining between them. Germline CDR1 and CDR2: LNHDA and SQIVND (reference sequence). CDR3 nucleotide sequence: TGTGCCAGCCGGGGGTCCTTTAGCACAGATACGCAGTATTTT. This sequence encodes CASRGSFSTDTQYF.

The V gene is TRBV6-6, the J gene TRBJ1-1; D is undetermined. Trimming stripped 5 bases from V and 5 bases from J, with 15 bases between. CDR1 is MNHNY and CDR2 is SVGAGI in the germline V gene (reference sequence). The CDR3 spans 14 residues. This CDR3 is CASSQARGRTEAFF. In DNA form, the CDR3 reads TGTGCCAGCAGTCAGGCTCGAGGGAGGACTGAAGCTTTCTTT.

This chain uses TRBV9 with TRBJ1-4; TRBD1 matches at 9 bases. Germline lookup yields CDR1 SGDLS and CDR2 YYNGEE. J was trimmed by 4 bases and V by 3 bases; bases with no gene match: 4. There are 15 residues in the CDR3. CDR3: CASSEGQGYNEKLFF. The CDR3 nucleotides read TGTGCCAGCAGCGAGGGACAGGGTTATAATGAAAAACTGTTTTTT.

This clone was recorded a few times. This rearrangement joins TRBV18 to TRBJ2-1; tentatively, D is TRBD1 or TRBD2 (5 bases each). CDR3 length: 14 amino acids. The germline V gene encodes CDR1 KGHSH and CDR2 LQKENI. Trimming removed 8 bases at V and 5 bases at J, with 16 bases between. CDR3 protein: CASHGTSFNNEQFF. The CDR3 coding sequence is TGTGCCAGCCATGGGACCTCCTTCAACAATGAGCAGTTCTTC.

V usage is TRBV19 and J usage is TRBJ1-2, with 8 bases that match TRBD1. The CDR3 is made up of 13 amino acids. From germline, CDR1 is LNHDA and CDR2 SQIVND (reference sequence). V was pared by 8 bases and J by 4 bases, with 6 bases of the junction left unmatched. CDR3 residues: CASSRGRTYGYTF. The CDR3 nucleotides read TGTGCCAGTTCCAGGGGGCGTACCTATGGCTACACCTTC.

This chain links TRBV19 with TRBJ1-5, with D perhaps TRBD1 (6 bases). Trimming cost V 8 bases and J 6 bases, with 11 bases left between them. Per the germline V gene, CDR1 is LNHDA and CDR2 is SQIVND (reference sequence). The length of the CDR3 is 12 residues. CDR3: CASCTGPQPQHF. CDR3 bases: TGTGCCAGTTGTACAGGGCCTCAGCCCCAGCATTTT. The full variable domain, in which reference TRBV19 and TRBJ1-5 provide the parts outside the CDR3, is DGGITQSPKYLFRKEGQNVTLSCEQNLNHDAMYWYRQDPGQGLRLIYYSQIVNDFQKGDIAEGYSVSREKKESFPLTVTSAQKNPTAFYLCASCTGPQPQHFGDGTRLSIL.

This clone was seen only a few times. The rearrangement uses TRBV6-5 and TRBJ2-1; 7 bases line up with TRBD2. The CDR3 contains 15 residues. Germline values: CDR1 MNHEY, CDR2 SVGAGI. The trim removed 5 bases at V and 8 bases at J, leaving 12 bases unmatched. CDR3: CASSLPGLGIYEQFF. CDR3 bases: TGTGCCAGCAGTCTCCCCGGACTAGGCATTTATGAGCAGTTCTTC.

The chain recombines TRBV4-1 with TRBJ2-3, with TRBD2 as a possible D gene (6 bases). CDR3 size: 18 residues. The V end was cut by 2 bases, the J end by 1 base, with 19 bases between. Germline values: CDR1 MGHRA, CDR2 YSYEKL. The CDR3: CASSQKEPRGLGTDTQYF. The CDR3 region has the DNA TGCGCCAGCAGCCAAAAAGAGCCTCGGGGGTTGGGCACAGATACGCAGTATTTT.

This clone was seen only a few times. The chain links TRBV6-5 to TRBJ1-2, with D maybe TRBD1 (5 bases). Germline lookup yields CDR1 MNHEY and CDR2 SVGAGI. V lost 8 bases and J lost 5, with 15 bases in between. This CDR3 region has 13 residues. CDR3 bases: TGTGCCAGCCGGCGGGGCCCCCTATATGGCTACACCTTC. This encodes CASRRGPLYGYTF.

This clone turned up a few times. The chain combines TRBV28 with TRBJ1-2; 7 bases are shared with TRBD1. The CDR3 spans 13 residues. The germline CDR1 and CDR2 sequences are MDHEN and SYDVKM. V lost 5 bases and J lost 8; bases outside the gene matches: 8. In nucleotides, the CDR3 is TGTGCCAGCAGTGAACAGGGGATTACGGGCTACACCTTC. Translation: CASSEQGITGYTF.

This clone showed up just once. The chain has TRBV30 and TRBJ2-7; D is possibly TRBD2 (6 bases). V was pared by 1 base and J by 3 bases, with 16 bases between. CDR1 and CDR2 from the germline V gene are GTSNPN and SVGIG (reference sequence). The CDR3 extends over 15 amino acids. CDR3 bases: TGTGCCTGGAGTGGGTTGGGGGGTGTGAGCTACGAGCAGTACTTC. It specifies CAWSGLGGVSYEQYF.

The chain is built from TRBV11-2 and TRBJ1-2; no reliable D call. Germline-derived CDR1 and CDR2 are SGHAT and FQNNGV. V lost 5 bases to trimming and J lost 6 bases, with 13 bases between them. This CDR3 has 13 amino acids. CDR3 DNA: TGTGCCAGCAGCCCCTCCTCCTGGGATGGCTACACCTTC. It translates to CASSPSSWDGYTF. Full variable domain (outside the CDR3, taken from reference TRBV11-2 and TRBJ1-2): EAGVAQSPRYKIIEKRQSVAFWCNPISGHATLYWYQQILGQGPKLLIQFQNNGVVDDSQLPKDRFSAERLKGVDSTLKIQPAKLEDSAVYLCASSPSSWDGYTFGSGTRLTVV.

The gene calls are TRBV30 and TRBJ2-5, with TRBD2 matching over 7 bases. Looked up from germline, CDR1 is GTSNPN and CDR2 is SVGIG (reference sequence). V dropped 7 bases and J dropped 3; count of bases not matched to a gene: 14. CDR3 length: 15 amino acids. The CDR3 spells CAFHPASGVKETQYF. The CDR3 coding sequence is TGTGCCTTCCATCCGGCTAGCGGAGTCAAAGAGACCCAGTACTTC.

The V and J genes are TRBV18 and TRBJ2-7, with D possibly matching TRBD1 (5 bases). This CDR3 region has 16 residues. The V gene's germline CDR1 is KGHSH and CDR2 LQKENI. Trimming took 0 bases from V and 1 from J, leaving 13 bases between them. This chain's CDR3 is CASSPPAGQGSYEQYF. The CDR3 nucleotides read TGTGCCAGCTCACCACCCGCAGGTCAGGGATCCTACGAGCAGTACTTC.

The chain employs TRBV5-1 and TRBJ2-7; no clear D. With 0 bases removed from V and 3 bases from J, the gap between germline ends came to 13 bases. Germline loops: CDR1 SGHRS, CDR2 YFSETQ. CDR3 length: 15 amino acids. The CDR3 DNA follows: TGCGCCAGCAGCTTGGAACCCTCAACCAACTACGAGCAGTACTTC. This gives the protein CASSLEPSTNYEQYF. The full variable domain, completed using reference TRBV5-1 and TRBJ2-7, is KAGVTQTPRYLIKTRGQQVTLSCSPISGHRSVSWYQQTPGQGLQFLFEYFSETQRNKGNFPGRFSGRQFSNSRSEMNVSTLELGDSALYLCASSLEPSTNYEQYFGPGTRLTVT.

The genes are TRBV30 and TRBJ1-5; D remains ambiguous. The CDR3 is 13 residues long. The V gene's germline CDR1 is GTSNPN and CDR2 SVGIG (reference sequence). The V and J ends lost 0 bases and 5 bases respectively, with 8 bases between them. The CDR3 DNA follows: TGTGCCTGGAGTGTAAGTGGGGATCAGCCCCAGCATTTT. The encoded protein is CAWSVSGDQPQHF.